The 21 T cell receptor beta chains below come from one sample, sequenced in a study of Graves' ophthalmopathy and Graves' hyperthyroidism. RNA served as the template for amplifying TCR beta CDR3 regions. RT-PCR with HTBI primers came first, then second-round multiplex PCR. MiXCR, run by TCRdb on the multiplex PCR reads, gives a single entry per CDR3 protein. This table has about 740,000 distinct CDR3 sequences, roughly 41% appearing once. The sequencing sample was made of peripheral blood. These receptors were obtained from an adult man with Graves' ophthalmopathy.

This chain uses TRBV10-3 with TRBJ1-1; D uncertain. Looked up from germline, CDR1 is ENHRY and CDR2 is SYGVKD. The CDR3 length is 14 residues. Trimming removed 6 bases from V and 3 bases from J, with 14 bases in between. In nucleotides, the CDR3 is TGTGCCATCAGGCCGAAACAGAGCTACACTGAAGCTTTCTTT. The encoded protein is CAIRPKQSYTEAFF.

This clonotype turned up a few times. The V and J genes are TRBV7-9 and TRBJ2-3; D unclear. Trimming cost V 0 bases and J 6 bases, with 7 bases left between them. Germline CDR1 SEHNR, CDR2 FQNEAQ (reference sequence). The CDR3 runs 13 residues. DNA of the CDR3: TGTGCCAGCAGCTTAGCCCTGTCCGATACGCAGTATTTT. It translates to CASSLALSDTQYF.

Points on this clonotype: A read error may be the cause here, since a much bigger clone is one base away. The chain employs TRBV7-2 and TRBJ1-6; D is ambiguous. The germline gives CDR1 SGHTA, CDR2 FQGNSA. The CDR3 sequence is 14 residues long. Trimming stripped 4 bases from V and 7 bases from J, with 11 bases between. The CDR3 protein is CASSSVPENSPLHF. DNA of the CDR3: TGTGCCAGCAGCTCAGTCCCTGAAAATTCACCCCTCCACTTT. The full variable domain, its missing parts supplied by reference TRBV7-2 and TRBJ1-6, is GAGVSQSPSNKVTEKGKDVELRCDPISGHTALYWYRQSLGQGLEFLIYFQGNSAPDKSGLPSDRFSAERTGGSVSTLTIQRTQQEDSAVYLCASSSVPENSPLHFGNGTRLTVT.

The genes are TRBV7-9 and TRBJ2-2, with D unresolved. CDR1 and CDR2 from the germline V gene are SEHNR and FQNEAQ (reference sequence). CDR3 length: 15 residues. V lost 5 bases, J lost 4 bases, and 14 bases lay in between. CDR3 DNA sequence: TGTGCCAGCAGCCAGGCTGGGTGGGGCACCGGGGAGCTGTTTTTT. This gives the protein CASSQAGWGTGELFF.

For this clonotype: This may stem from a read error, because a much larger clone lies one nucleotide away. The chain carries TRBV14 and TRBJ1-2; D remains ambiguous. The CDR3 extends over 12 amino acids. The germline V gene encodes CDR1 SGHDN and CDR2 FVKESK. V was trimmed by 0 bases and J by 8 bases, leaving 7 bases between them. In DNA, the CDR3 is TGTGCCAGCAGCCAAGATACTAGGGGCTACACCTTC. Translation: CASSQDTRGYTF.

The V and J genes are TRBV19 and TRBJ2-7; 7 bases are shared with TRBD2. The ends lost 4 bases at V and 0 bases at J; junction bases unmatched: 6. CDR1 is LNHDA, CDR2 SQIVND, per germline (reference sequence). This CDR3 is 15 amino acids long. CDR3 DNA sequence: TGTGCCAGTAGTACCCTCCGCGGGGGCTCCTACGAGCAGTACTTC. Its protein is CASSTLRGGSYEQYF.

J is TRBJ2-3 and V is TRBV9, with TRBD1 matching over 7 bases. This CDR3 is 16 amino acids long. J lost 0 bases, V lost 5 bases, and 9 bases had no gene match. Germline values: CDR1 SGDLS, CDR2 YYNGEE. The CDR3 coding sequence is TGTGCCAGCAGGTCCACTACAGGGGACAGCACAGATACGCAGTATTTT. Translating gives CASRSTTGDSTDTQYF.

In this sample, this clonotype turned up many times. The chain links TRBV2 to TRBJ1-3; D call uncertain. Trimming took off 0 bases at V and 0 bases at J, with 6 bases between the two ends. CDR3 length equals 15 residues. Germline V gives CDR1 SNHLY, CDR2 FYNNEI. CDR3 in DNA: TGTGCCAGCAGTGAAGCTCCAAGCTCTGGAAACACCATATATTTT. Encoded protein: CASSEAPSSGNTIYF.

Note on this clonotype: Just one base apart from a much larger clone, this may be a read error. The chain couples TRBV10-2 to TRBJ2-7; D may correspond to TRBD1 or TRBD2 (5 bases each). Germline CDR1 is WSHSY and CDR2 is SAAADI. The length of the CDR3 is 13 residues. The CDR3 sequence is CASVGDPAYEQYF. DNA for the CDR3: TGTGCCAGTGTAGGGGACCCAGCCTACGAGCAGTACTTC.

This clonotype came up many times. V and J are TRBV10-2 and TRBJ1-1, with D possibly TRBD1 on 5 matching bases. The CDR3 is made up of 14 amino acids. Trimming cost V 0 bases and J 3 bases, with 8 bases left between them. Germline V gives CDR1 WSHSY, CDR2 SAAADI. Here the CDR3 DNA reads TGCGCCAGCAGTGAGTCGGGGGTGGACACTGAAGCTTTCTTT. It is translated as CASSESGVDTEAFF.

The table lists this clonotype with many counts. The chain carries TRBV9 and TRBJ1-6; 10 nucleotides line up with TRBD1. Germline lookup yields CDR1 SGDLS and CDR2 YYNGEE. The CDR3 spans 15 residues. The ends lost 2 bases at V and 7 bases at J; junction bases unmatched: 3. The CDR3 nucleotides are TGTGCCAGCAGCGTGGGGGGACAGGGGAATTCACCCCTCCACTTT. Protein sequence: CASSVGGQGNSPLHF.

This rearrangement joins TRBV7-9 to TRBJ2-7, with unresolved D. This CDR3 has 15 residues. Germline V gene lookup returns CDR1 SEHNR and CDR2 FQNEAQ (reference sequence). Trimming left V 4 bases short and J 0 bases short, with 13 bases between. The CDR3 DNA is TGTGCCAGCAGCTCTTACGGGCCGAGCTCCTACGAGCAGTACTTC. It translates to CASSSYGPSSYEQYF. The full variable domain, its missing parts supplied by reference TRBV7-9 and TRBJ2-7, is DTGVSQNPRHKITKRGQNVTFRCDPISEHNRLYWYRQTLGQGPEFLTYFQNEAQLEKSRLLSDRFSAERPKGSFSTLEIQRTEQGDSAMYLCASSSYGPSSYEQYFGPGTRLTVT.

This clonotype was detected only a few times. V is TRBV9 and J is TRBJ1-1; maybe TRBD1 (6 bases). This CDR3 has 14 residues. Germline CDR1 is SGDLS and CDR2 is YYNGEE. Trimming shortened V by 0 bases and J by 6 bases, and 12 bases separated the two germline ends. The CDR3 nucleotides read TGTGCCAGCAGCGTAGCTGCAGGGGCCCCTGAAGCTTTCTTT. Its protein product is CASSVAAGAPEAFF.

This chain uses TRBV9 with TRBJ1-5, with D perhaps matching TRBD1 (6 bases). The CDR3 is 14 residues long. Germline V gives CDR1 SGDLS, CDR2 YYNGEE. Trimming shortened V by 3 bases and J by 6 bases, and 13 bases separated the two germline ends. Here the CDR3 DNA reads TGTGCCAGCAGCGCTGGGGACAACGCTCAGCCCCAGCATTTT. This codes for CASSAGDNAQPQHF.

The chain uses TRBV11-1 and TRBJ2-2, with TRBD2 matching over 7 bases. CDR3 length: 20 amino acids. Per germline, CDR1 SGHAT and CDR2 FQDESV (reference sequence). The junction had 16 bases not matched to a gene; V was cut back by 3 bases and J by 0 bases. The CDR3 here is CASSFRAGSSLTANTGELFF. The CDR3 nucleotides read TGTGCCAGCAGCTTCAGAGCGGGATCGAGCCTGACCGCGAACACCGGGGAGCTGTTTTTT.

Note on this clonotype: A clone one base away is much larger, so this may be a read error. The CDR3 DNA reads TGTGCCAGCAGCTTAGGGGAGGAAGAAGCTTTCTTT. Amino acids: CASSLGEEEAFF. The chain carries TRBV7-9 and TRBJ1-1; D is uncertain. Germline CDR1 SEHNR, CDR2 FQNEAQ (reference sequence). V was pared by 1 base and J by 8 bases, with 8 bases between. The CDR3 consists of 12 residues.

This clonotype was counted only a few times. This sequence joins TRBV10-3 and TRBJ2-6; 9 nucleotides agree with TRBD1. Germline lookup yields CDR1 ENHRY and CDR2 SYGVKD. V dropped 10 bases and J dropped 2; count of bases not matched to a gene: 6. CDR3 length equals 15 residues. The CDR3 loop is CASRTGATGANVLTF. The DNA for the CDR3 is TGTGCCAGCCGGACAGGGGCTACTGGGGCCAACGTCCTGACTTTC.

This clonotype appeared many times. The V and J genes are TRBV19 and TRBJ2-6, with D hard to call. This CDR3 spans 15 amino acids. The V end lost 5 bases, the J end lost 0 bases, and 8 bases lay between the germline ends. Germline CDR1 is LNHDA and CDR2 is SQIVND (reference sequence). The CDR3, as DNA: TGTGCCAGTAGTCCCTACCGCTCTGGGGCCAACGTCCTGACTTTC. Its protein is CASSPYRSGANVLTF.

The chain uses TRBV19 and TRBJ1-2; D may be TRBD1 (6 bases). Germline CDR1 and CDR2: LNHDA and SQIVND (reference sequence). This CDR3 is 15 amino acids long. Trimming pared 5 bases from V and 3 bases from J, leaving 16 bases between. In DNA form, the CDR3 reads TGTGCCAGTAGTGTCTCGGACAGAATTCACTATGGCTACACCTTC. The encoded protein is CASSVSDRIHYGYTF.

This clonotype has only a few counts. The rearrangement uses TRBV4-3 and TRBJ2-7; D not resolved. The CDR3 spans 14 residues. Germline lookup yields CDR1 LGHNA and CDR2 YSLEER. The V end lost 0 bases, the J end lost 2 bases, and 8 bases lay between the germline ends. DNA of the CDR3: TGCGCCAGCAGCCAAGATCAGCGAGCCTACGAGCAGTACTTC. Translation gives CASSQDQRAYEQYF.

This CDR3 is CASSLELRINSGNTIYF. The CDR3 DNA reads TGTGCCAGCAGCTTAGAACTCAGGATTAACTCTGGAAACACCATATATTTT. The J gene is TRBJ1-3, the V gene TRBV7-9; D gene ambiguous. This CDR3 region has 17 residues. Germline CDR1 and CDR2: SEHNR and FQNEAQ (reference sequence). V was clipped by 1 base and J by 0 bases, with 13 bases between them.